These T cell receptor beta chains were read from a single sample in a study of blood T cell repertoires in COVID-19. This table comes from immunoSEQ multiplex PCR, and its TCRdb copy is limited to in-frame clones, with some not included. The sample lists under 200,000 clones, about 89% occurring once. The specimen sequenced was PBMCs or T cells enriched from blood (not recorded which). Receptor source: a woman aged 18-35 years who had recovered from COVID-19. Each CDR3 is given with its conserved first and last residue. The order of the fields is J gene, clone size, D gene, V gene, CDR3 protein, CDR3 DNA. D genes are given only for firm matches. A clone size is listed for some rows: how often the clone was seen (once, few, many), or a class if it is expanded.

J gene: TRBJ2-7; clone size: -; D gene: -; V gene: TRBV7-2; CDR3 protein: CASSSGPSGEQYF; CDR3 DNA: TGTGCCAGCAGCTCCGGCCCATCGGGCGAGCAGTACTTC
J gene: TRBJ2-3; clone size: once; D gene: -; V gene: TRBV9; CDR3 protein: CASSAPGTPTTDTQYF; CDR3 DNA: TGTGCCAGCAGCGCGCCCGGGACACCTACCACAGATACGCAGTATTTT
J gene: TRBJ2-7; clone size: -; D gene: TRBD1; V gene: TRBV24-1; CDR3 protein: CATSDGQGVAEQYF; CDR3 DNA: TGTGCCACCAGTGATGGACAGGGGGTAGCCGAGCAGTACTTC
J gene: TRBJ1-1; clone size: -; D gene: TRBD1; V gene: TRBV15; CDR3 protein: CATSSNQGTGSIF; CDR3 DNA: TGTGCCACCAGCAGCAATCAAGGGACAGGATCCATCTTC
J gene: TRBJ2-7; clone size: -; D gene: TRBD2; V gene: TRBV3-1/TRBV3-2; CDR3 protein: CASSQSNSGSAYEQYF; CDR3 DNA: TGTGCCAGCAGCCAAAGCAATAGCGGGAGCGCCTACGAGCAGTACTTC
J gene: TRBJ1-1; clone size: -; D gene: -; V gene: TRBV2; CDR3 protein: CASSETMNTEAFF; CDR3 DNA: TGTGCCAGCAGCGAGACTATGAACACTGAAGCTTTCTTT
J gene: TRBJ2-1; clone size: -; D gene: TRBD1; V gene: TRBV7-6; CDR3 protein: CASSPYIGTGETPLIGNEQFF; CDR3 DNA: TGTGCCAGCAGCCCCTATATTGGGACAGGAGAAACCCCATTGATTGGCAATGAGCAGTTCTTC
J gene: TRBJ1-2; clone size: once; D gene: TRBD1; V gene: TRBV5-1; CDR3 protein: CASSEGQGAVTYGYTF; CDR3 DNA: TGCGCCAGCAGCGAGGGACAGGGGGCCGTTACCTATGGCTACACCTTC
J gene: TRBJ2-7; clone size: once; D gene: TRBD1; V gene: TRBV6-5; CDR3 protein: CASTTPGTGVVEQYF; CDR3 DNA: TGTGCCAGCACGACCCCCGGGACAGGGGTGGTCGAGCAGTACTTC
J gene: TRBJ2-1; clone size: -; D gene: TRBD2; V gene: TRBV7-3; CDR3 protein: CASSLTAIAGGTYNEQFF; CDR3 DNA: TGTGCCAGCAGCTTAACGGCAATAGCGGGAGGAACTTACAATGAGCAGTTCTTC
J gene: TRBJ2-6; clone size: -; D gene: -; V gene: TRBV18; CDR3 protein: CASSPQSFTFRGANVLTF; CDR3 DNA: TGTGCCAGCTCACCCCAGTCTTTTACGTTCAGGGGGGCCAACGTCCTGACTTTC
J gene: TRBJ2-7; clone size: -; D gene: TRBD1; V gene: TRBV27; CDR3 protein: CASSYGQGAYEQYF; CDR3 DNA: TGTGCCAGCAGTTATGGACAGGGGGCTTATGAGCAGTACTTC
J gene: TRBJ2-5; clone size: few; D gene: TRBD1; V gene: TRBV5-1; CDR3 protein: CASSSGDRFWETQYF; CDR3 DNA: TGCGCCAGCAGCTCCGGGGACAGGTTTTGGGAGACCCAGTACTTC
J gene: TRBJ2-7; clone size: -; D gene: TRBD1; V gene: TRBV11-2; CDR3 protein: CASSPGQGYEQYF; CDR3 DNA: TGTGCCAGCAGCCCGGGACAGGGCTACGAGCAGTACTTC
J gene: TRBJ2-7; clone size: -; D gene: -; V gene: TRBV19; CDR3 protein: CASSMRGGTAYEQYF; CDR3 DNA: TGTGCCAGTAGTATGAGGGGCGGGACCGCCTACGAGCAGTACTTC
J gene: TRBJ2-1; clone size: -; D gene: TRBD2; V gene: TRBV9; CDR3 protein: CASSVSGRPYNEQFF; CDR3 DNA: TGTGCCAGCAGCGTTAGCGGGAGACCCTACAATGAGCAGTTCTTC
J gene: TRBJ2-5; clone size: once; D gene: -; V gene: TRBV5-4; CDR3 protein: CASSGEDRRRSYQETQYF; CDR3 DNA: TGTGCCAGCAGCGGCGAGGATCGTAGACGGAGCTACCAAGAGACCCAGTACTTC
J gene: TRBJ1-4; clone size: -; D gene: -; V gene: TRBV5-1; CDR3 protein: CASSSEGGGATNEKLFF; CDR3 DNA: TGCGCCAGCAGCTCGGAGGGTGGAGGGGCAACTAATGAAAAACTGTTTTTT
J gene: TRBJ2-5; clone size: -; D gene: TRBD2; V gene: TRBV5-1; CDR3 protein: CASKGLAGKNQETQYF; CDR3 DNA: TGCGCCAGCAAAGGACTAGCGGGGAAAAATCAAGAGACCCAGTACTTC
J gene: TRBJ2-7; clone size: -; D gene: TRBD1; V gene: TRBV7-2; CDR3 protein: CASSPTGGSSYEQYF; CDR3 DNA: TGTGCCAGCAGCCCTACAGGGGGGAGCTCCTACGAGCAGTACTTC
J gene: TRBJ2-1; clone size: -; D gene: -; V gene: TRBV2; CDR3 protein: CASSTGGYNEQFF; CDR3 DNA: TGTGCCAGCAGCACCGGAGGGTACAATGAGCAGTTCTTC
J gene: TRBJ2-7; clone size: -; D gene: TRBD2; V gene: TRBV7-9; CDR3 protein: CASSPSSGDSYEQYF; CDR3 DNA: TGTGCCAGCAGCCCGTCTAGCGGGGACTCCTACGAGCAGTACTTC
J gene: TRBJ2-3; clone size: -; D gene: -; V gene: TRBV27; CDR3 protein: CASSFRRKSTDTQYF; CDR3 DNA: TGTGCCAGCAGTTTCCGGCGGAAAAGCACAGATACGCAGTATTTT
J gene: TRBJ2-2; clone size: -; D gene: TRBD2; V gene: TRBV7-9; CDR3 protein: CATPGGNTGELFF; CDR3 DNA: TGTGCCACCCCGGGAGGGAACACCGGGGAGCTGTTTTTT
J gene: TRBJ1-5; clone size: -; D gene: -; V gene: TRBV28; CDR3 protein: CASSLGAGNQPQHF; CDR3 DNA: TGTGCCAGCAGTTTAGGGGCAGGCAATCAGCCCCAGCATTTT
J gene: TRBJ2-7; clone size: -; D gene: TRBD2; V gene: TRBV18; CDR3 protein: CASSPRTREGNEQYF; CDR3 DNA: TGTGCCAGCTCACCACGGACGCGGGAGGGAAACGAGCAGTACTTC
J gene: TRBJ1-4; clone size: -; D gene: -; V gene: TRBV28; CDR3 protein: CASSLRQLPNEKLFF; CDR3 DNA: TGTGCCAGCAGCCTGCGACAGTTGCCCAATGAAAAACTGTTTTTT
J gene: TRBJ1-1; clone size: -; D gene: -; V gene: TRBV27; CDR3 protein: CASIGVGVSLHTEAFF; CDR3 DNA: TGTGCCAGCATAGGGGTAGGCGTGAGCCTTCACACTGAAGCTTTCTTT
J gene: TRBJ2-7; clone size: -; D gene: TRBD1; V gene: TRBV11-3; CDR3 protein: CASSLDGTGGYEQYF; CDR3 DNA: TGTGCCAGCAGCTTAGACGGGACAGGGGGCTACGAGCAGTACTTC
J gene: TRBJ2-7; clone size: -; D gene: TRBD2; V gene: TRBV18; CDR3 protein: CASSPGTSGSDEQYF; CDR3 DNA: TGTGCCAGCTCACCAGGGACTAGCGGGAGTGACGAGCAGTACTTC
J gene: TRBJ1-4; clone size: -; D gene: TRBD1; V gene: TRBV28; CDR3 protein: CASKGGVEKLFF; CDR3 DNA: TGTGCCAGCAAAGGGGGCGTCGAAAAACTGTTTTTT
J gene: TRBJ2-1; clone size: -; D gene: -; V gene: TRBV10-3; CDR3 protein: CAISVTHYAGSYNEQFF; CDR3 DNA: TGTGCCATCAGTGTAACACACTATGCGGGGAGCTACAATGAGCAGTTCTTC
J gene: TRBJ2-1; clone size: -; D gene: TRBD1; V gene: TRBV7-3; CDR3 protein: CASSLSVTGLYNEQFF; CDR3 DNA: TGTGCCAGCAGCTTATCCGTGACAGGGCTCTACAATGAGCAGTTCTTC
J gene: TRBJ2-1; clone size: -; D gene: TRBD2; V gene: TRBV7-9; CDR3 protein: CASSSSGTSGYNEQFF; CDR3 DNA: TGTGCCAGCAGCTCCTCCGGGACTAGCGGATACAATGAGCAGTTCTTC
J gene: TRBJ1-5; clone size: few; D gene: -; V gene: TRBV27; CDR3 protein: CASRPQGRGNQPQHF; CDR3 DNA: TGTGCCAGCAGACCCCAGGGAAGGGGCAATCAGCCCCAGCATTTT
J gene: TRBJ1-4; clone size: -; D gene: TRBD1; V gene: TRBV5-1; CDR3 protein: CASSLGQGNEKLFF; CDR3 DNA: TGCGCCAGCAGCTTGGGACAGGGGAATGAAAAACTGTTTTTT
J gene: TRBJ2-1; clone size: once; D gene: -; V gene: TRBV18; CDR3 protein: CASSQASGPPYNEQFF; CDR3 DNA: TGTGCCAGCTCCCAAGCGTCAGGGCCCCCCTACAATGAGCAGTTCTTC
J gene: TRBJ1-6; clone size: few; D gene: -; V gene: TRBV20-1; CDR3 protein: CSASVGEEHASPLHF; CDR3 DNA: TGCAGTGCTAGTGTGGGGGAGGAACATGCTTCACCCCTCCACTTT
J gene: TRBJ2-2; clone size: -; D gene: -; V gene: TRBV12-5; CDR3 protein: CASASTTGELFF; CDR3 DNA: TGTGCTAGTGCCTCGACAACCGGGGAGCTGTTTTTT
J gene: TRBJ2-7; clone size: -; D gene: -; V gene: TRBV9; CDR3 protein: CASGESSNEQYF; CDR3 DNA: TGTGCCAGCGGGGAGTCGTCCAACGAGCAGTACTTC
J gene: TRBJ2-1; clone size: -; D gene: -; V gene: TRBV12-2; CDR3 protein: CASRPTAEPSYNEQFF; CDR3 DNA: TGTGCAAGTCGCCCTACAGCCGAGCCCTCCTACAATGAGCAGTTCTTC
J gene: TRBJ1-3; clone size: -; D gene: -; V gene: TRBV7-9; CDR3 protein: CASSPLGGSASGNTIYF; CDR3 DNA: TGTGCCAGCAGCCCCCTGGGGGGGTCTGCCTCTGGAAACACCATATATTTT
J gene: TRBJ1-2; clone size: -; D gene: -; V gene: TRBV7-9; CDR3 protein: CASSQGVRSNYGYTF; CDR3 DNA: TGTGCCAGCAGCCAAGGGGTCCGATCTAACTATGGCTACACCTTC
J gene: TRBJ1-4; clone size: -; D gene: TRBD1; V gene: TRBV19; CDR3 protein: CASSREYRGPEKLFF; CDR3 DNA: TGTGCCAGTAGTAGAGAATACAGGGGGCCTGAAAAACTGTTTTTT
J gene: TRBJ2-7; clone size: -; D gene: -; V gene: TRBV28; CDR3 protein: CASSRGGTTGYEQYF; CDR3 DNA: TGTGCCAGCAGTAGGGGGGGGACGACCGGTTACGAGCAGTACTTC
J gene: TRBJ2-5; clone size: -; D gene: -; V gene: TRBV19; CDR3 protein: CASSMSVVAETQYF; CDR3 DNA: TGTGCCAGTAGTATGTCGGTTGTAGCAGAGACCCAGTACTTC
J gene: TRBJ2-1; clone size: -; D gene: TRBD2; V gene: TRBV27; CDR3 protein: CASSSMGGLAGTNEQFF; CDR3 DNA: TGTGCCAGCAGTTCGATGGGGGGACTAGCGGGTACCAATGAGCAGTTCTTC
J gene: TRBJ2-7; clone size: -; D gene: TRBD1; V gene: TRBV28; CDR3 protein: CASSSHRGRREQYF; CDR3 DNA: TGTGCCAGCAGTTCACACAGGGGGCGTCGCGAGCAGTACTTC
J gene: TRBJ1-4; clone size: -; D gene: -; V gene: TRBV11-2; CDR3 protein: CASSLGMGDGEKLFF; CDR3 DNA: TGTGCCAGCAGCTTAGGGATGGGAGACGGAGAAAAACTGTTTTTT
J gene: TRBJ2-3; clone size: -; D gene: -; V gene: TRBV30; CDR3 protein: CAWSAEDPHTDTQYF; CDR3 DNA: TGTGCCTGGAGTGCTGAGGATCCCCACACAGATACGCAGTATTTT
J gene: TRBJ2-1; clone size: -; D gene: -; V gene: TRBV19; CDR3 protein: CASSILQGSYNEQFF; CDR3 DNA: TGTGCCAGTAGTATCCTACAGGGTTCCTACAATGAGCAGTTCTTC
J gene: TRBJ2-1; clone size: once; D gene: -; V gene: TRBV29-1; CDR3 protein: CSVEDRHSTFSYNEQFF; CDR3 DNA: TGCAGCGTTGAGGACAGACATTCTACATTCTCCTACAATGAGCAGTTCTTC
J gene: TRBJ2-1; clone size: -; D gene: TRBD1; V gene: TRBV2; CDR3 protein: CASREQGDPYNEQFF; CDR3 DNA: TGTGCCAGCAGAGAACAGGGGGACCCCTACAATGAGCAGTTCTTC
J gene: TRBJ1-4; clone size: -; D gene: TRBD1; V gene: TRBV18; CDR3 protein: CASSQGQREKLFF; CDR3 DNA: TGTGCCAGCTCCCAGGGACAGAGGGAAAAACTGTTTTTT
J gene: TRBJ2-7; clone size: -; D gene: -; V gene: TRBV29-1; CDR3 protein: CSVERSVSGNAYEQYF; CDR3 DNA: TGCAGCGTCGAAAGGAGCGTAAGCGGAAATGCCTACGAGCAGTACTTC